The rows below give T cell receptor beta chains drawn from one sample of a study of T cells in Graves' hyperthyroidism and ophthalmopathy. In TCRdb, the multiplex PCR reads were re-called with MiXCR into one record per CDR3 protein. The sample has some 580,000 distinct CDR3 sequences, approximately 16% seen once; the top ten hold roughly 3.5%. The source material was blood. All receptors come from a woman between 40 and 50 years old with Graves' ophthalmopathy. Both conserved end residues are part of each CDR3. Each record gives: D gene, V gene, clone size, J gene, CDR3 DNA, CDR3 protein. The D gene is left open where the match is weak. Size is omitted from some rows. Given values are once, few, many or a class for expanded clones.

>-|TRBV6-1|-|TRBJ1-5
TGTGCCAGCGTAAGCGTGACGAACAATCAGCCCCAGCATTTT
CASVSVTNNQPQHF
>TRBD1|TRBV19|few|TRBJ2-7
TGTGCCAGTAGTAGTTATCAGGGGGAGTCCTACGAGCAGTACTTC
CASSSYQGESYEQYF
>TRBD1|TRBV28|many|TRBJ1-1
TGTGCCAGCAGTTTCCCAGGGGGGAACACTGAAGCTTTCTTT
CASSFPGGNTEAFF
>TRBD2|TRBV11-2|-|TRBJ2-7
TGTGCCAGCAGCTTACAGTTTACTAGCGGGTCCCCCTCCTACGAGCAGTACTTC
CASSLQFTSGSPSYEQYF
>-|TRBV20-1|few|TRBJ2-3
TGCAGTGCTAGAGATCATAGGACAAGGGACGGGGATACGCAGTATTTT
CSARDHRTRDGDTQYF
>TRBD1|TRBV29-1|-|TRBJ1-1
TGCAGCGTGCGCCTCCCCAGGGGGGTGAACACTGAAGCTTTCTTT
CSVRLPRGVNTEAFF
>-|TRBV10-3|-|TRBJ1-1
TGTGCCATCAAGGGAGCCCTCTACACTGAAGCTTTCTTT
CAIKGALYTEAFF
>TRBD2|TRBV6-1|many|TRBJ2-2
TGTGCCAGCAGTCTAGCGGGAGGGGCCGGGGAGCTGTTTTTT
CASSLAGGAGELFF
>TRBD2|TRBV20-1|few|TRBJ2-3
TGCAGTGCTAGAGACGCGGGAGTTTTCGATACGCAGTATTTT
CSARDAGVFDTQYF
>-|TRBV7-9|-|TRBJ2-1
TGTGCCAGCAGCCCCACCGGGACTTATACCTACAATGAGCAGTTCTTC
CASSPTGTYTYNEQFF
>-|TRBV18|many|TRBJ1-4
TGTGCCAGCTCACCCGGGATGTATGGTGAAAAACTGTTTTTT
CASSPGMYGEKLFF
>-|TRBV7-8|many|TRBJ1-1
TGTGCCAGCAGCCCGACCGGGAGGGAGGGGAGTAAAGCTTTCTTT
CASSPTGREGSKAFF
>TRBD1|TRBV11-1|few|TRBJ2-1
TGTGCCAGCAGCTATAGTACAGGGGTCGAGCAGTTCTTC
CASSYSTGVEQFF
>-|TRBV20-1|many|TRBJ1-5
TGCAGTGCTAGGGGTTCAGTTGGCAATCAGCCCCAGCATTTT
CSARGSVGNQPQHF
>-|TRBV27|few|TRBJ2-3
TGTGCCAGCAGTTTCAGCAGAGACGATACGCAGTATTTT
CASSFSRDDTQYF
>-|TRBV6-5|-|TRBJ2-1
TGTGCCAGCAGTTTATCAGTCTTTGAGCAGTTCTTC
CASSLSVFEQFF
>-|TRBV7-2|many|TRBJ2-1
TGTGCCAGCAGCTTAGGTCCGGGAGCGAGATACAATGAGCAGTTCTTC
CASSLGPGARYNEQFF
>TRBD1|TRBV7-7|-|TRBJ2-5
TGTGCTAGCAGCACCGGGACAGGGCGAGAGGGGACCCAGTACTTC
CASSTGTGREGTQYF
>-|TRBV3-1|many|TRBJ2-5
TGTGCCAGCAGCCAACCTTCGGCGGGCCCCATCAAAGAGACCCAGTACTTC
CASSQPSAGPIKETQYF
>TRBD1|TRBV28|many|TRBJ2-1
TGTGCCAGCAGTGACAGGGGTGGCTCCTACAATGAGCAGTTCTTC
CASSDRGGSYNEQFF
>-|TRBV5-6|few|TRBJ2-5
TGTGCCAGCAGCTTGCACAGCGGACAAGAGACCCAGTACTTC
CASSLHSGQETQYF
>TRBD1|TRBV27|-|TRBJ1-4
TGTGCCAGCATCAGACCGGGACAGGGAGAAGAAAAACTGTTTTTT
CASIRPGQGEEKLFF
>-|TRBV5-1|many|TRBJ2-7
TGCGCCAGCAGCTTGGCGGGAATAGACTACGAGCAGTACTTC
CASSLAGIDYEQYF
>-|TRBV6-6|-|TRBJ2-7
TGTGCCAGCAGTTACCCAAGCTCCTACGAGCAGTACTTC
CASSYPSSYEQYF
>-|TRBV29-1|few|TRBJ2-7
TGCAGCGTTGAAGGAACTCCGTACGAGCAGTACTTC
CSVEGTPYEQYF
>-|TRBV6-5|many|TRBJ1-1
TGTGCCAGCAGTTACTCGACCCCGAGTTTTGAAGCTTTCTTT
CASSYSTPSFEAFF
>TRBD1|TRBV6-2/TRBV6-3|-|TRBJ2-4
TGTGCCAGCGCTACGACAGGGTGGGAAAACATTCAGTACTTC
CASATTGWENIQYF
>-|TRBV10-2|-|TRBJ2-5
TGCGCCAGCAGTGAACCTAATCCGGGCGTGGGGGCGTACTTC
CASSEPNPGVGAYF
>-|TRBV25-1|few|TRBJ2-7
TGTGCCAGCAGTGTTAAGGGGGTCTCGGGCGAGCAGTACTTC
CASSVKGVSGEQYF
>-|TRBV19|-|TRBJ1-5
TGTGCCAGTAGCCCGTGGGGCAATCAGCCCCAGCATTTT
CASSPWGNQPQHF
>-|TRBV27|-|TRBJ2-5
TGTGCCAGCAGTCCCTCGGGACGGTACCAAGAGACCCAGTACTTC
CASSPSGRYQETQYF
>-|TRBV5-1|many|TRBJ2-3
TGCGCCAGCAGCTTGGCTGGGACGGAGGATACGCAGTATTTT
CASSLAGTEDTQYF
>TRBD2|TRBV20-1|few|TRBJ2-7
TGCAGTGCTAGTTGGCGGGAGGGCCCCTACGAGCAGTACTTC
CSASWREGPYEQYF
>TRBD2|TRBV20-1|few|TRBJ2-7
TGCAGTGCTAGAGGGGTTCCGGGGACTAGCGGCGTTTTGGAGGTCCACGAGCAGTACTTC
CSARGVPGTSGVLEVHEQYF
>TRBD1|TRBV3-1|many|TRBJ2-1
TGTGCCAGCAGCCAAGGGGACGGGAGCAGGACAGGGTTCTACAATGAGCAGTTCTTC
CASSQGDGSRTGFYNEQFF